These 7 T cell receptor beta chains share one sample of origin, sequenced in a study of vaccination and CD4 T cells after COVID-19. Treatment meaning: roughly nine-day PBMC culture with coronavirus spike peptide pools or control peptides (ViraFEST assay). Sequencing of the DNA from cultured CD4+ T cells was carried out with the Oncomine TCR Beta short-read assay. TCRdb re-analysed the PCR reads in MiXCR, keeping a single row per CDR3 protein. The sample consists of 14,000 or so distinct CDR3 sequences, around 49% of them appearing once. Which antigens these TCRs recognize remains unknown. Here the sequenced sample was CD4+ T cells from blood, cultured in vitro, taken before SARS-CoV-2 vaccination. The receptors originated from a human donor who had recovered from COVID-19.

The chain employs TRBV28 and TRBJ1-1; possibly TRBD1 for D (5 bases). Trimming took 6 bases from V and 4 from J, leaving 15 bases between them. Germline V gene data show CDR1 as MDHEN and CDR2 as SYDVKM. The CDR3 consists of 14 residues. CDR3 nucleotides: TGTGCCAGCAGCCCCTTCAGGGTTACCACTGAAGCTTTCTTT. Protein: CASSPFRVTTEAFF.

Of note for this clonotype: This may come from a read error, since a much larger clone is one base off. The gene calls are TRBV20-1 and TRBJ1-5; D is perhaps TRBD1 (5 bases). The V end was cut by 0 bases, the J end by 0 bases, with 12 bases between. The CDR3 extends over 16 amino acids. Germline V gene sequence: CDR1 DFQATT, CDR2 SNEGSKA (reference sequence). The CDR3 nucleotides are TGCAGTGCTAGAGATGACAGACAGTTTAGCAATCAGCCCCAGCATTTT. Translation: CSARDDRQFSNQPQHF.

This clonotype appeared a few times. This rearrangement joins TRBV15 to TRBJ2-5, with a tentative D call TRBD1 (6 bases). With 2 bases removed from V and 1 base from J, the gap between germline ends came to 11 bases. The CDR3 covers 15 residues. CDR1 is LNHNV, CDR2 YYDKDF, per germline (reference sequence). This chain's CDR3 is CATSRSRDIQETQYF. The CDR3, as DNA: TGTGCCACCAGCAGAAGCCGGGACATCCAAGAGACCCAGTACTTC.

The rearrangement uses TRBV11-2 and TRBJ2-3; D unresolved. The germline CDR1 and CDR2 sequences are SGHAT and FQNNGV. CDR3 length equals 14 residues. V lost 6 bases and J 8 bases, leaving 18 bases between the germline ends. The CDR3 region has the DNA TGTGCCAGCAGTCCCCCCGGGCGGAGTGGTACGCAGTATTTT. Protein product: CASSPPGRSGTQYF.

The chain joins TRBV7-8 to TRBJ2-2; D is perhaps TRBD1 or TRBD2 (5 bases each). CDR1 and CDR2 from the germline V gene are SGHVS and FQNEAQ. V dropped 5 bases and J dropped 2 bases, with 18 bases sitting between them. The CDR3 is made up of 17 amino acids. The CDR3 bases are TGTGCCAGCAGCATTCTTTCGGGACGGATTAACACCGGGGAGCTGTTTTTT. This codes for CASSILSGRINTGELFF. Based on the CDR3 plus reference TRBV7-8 and TRBJ2-2, the full variable domain is GAGVSQSPRYKVAKRGQDVALRCDPISGHVSLFWYQQALGQGPEFLTYFQNEAQLDKSGLPSDRFFAERPEGSVSTLKIQRTQQEDSAVYLCASSILSGRINTGELFFGEGSRLTVL.

In this sample, this clonotype turned up once. This chain connects TRBV7-2 to TRBJ1-6, with D maybe TRBD1 (5 bases). There are 17 residues in the CDR3. Germline loops: CDR1 SGHTA, CDR2 FQGNSA. V was clipped by 5 bases and J by 2 bases, with 16 bases between them. CDR3 amino acids: CASSHSRGSTYNSPLHF. Written as DNA, the CDR3 is TGTGCCAGCAGCCATAGTAGGGGTAGTACCTATAATTCACCCCTCCACTTT. The full variable domain, with the rest looked up from reference TRBV7-2 and TRBJ1-6, is GAGVSQSPSNKVTEKGKDVELRCDPISGHTALYWYRQSLGQGLEFLIYFQGNSAPDKSGLPSDRFSAERTGGSVSTLTIQRTQQEDSAVYLCASSHSRGSTYNSPLHFGNGTRLTVT.

The chain carries TRBV18 and TRBJ1-1; D unresolved. The CDR3 spans 14 residues. Trimming removed 6 bases at V and 4 bases at J, with 15 bases between. Per the germline V gene, CDR1 is KGHSH and CDR2 is LQKENI. CDR3: CASSPGGGSTEAFF. Here the CDR3 DNA reads TGTGCCAGCTCCCCGGGAGGAGGTAGCACTGAAGCTTTCTTT. Full variable domain (missing parts from reference TRBV18 and TRBJ1-1): NAGVMQNPRHLVRRRGQEARLRCSPMKGHSHVYWYRQLPEEGLKFMVYLQKENIIDESGMPKERFSAEFPKEGPSILRIQQVVRGDSAAYFCASSPGGGSTEAFFGQGTRLTVV.